This entry lists 20 T cell receptor beta chains sequenced from one sample in a study of blood T cell repertoires in COVID-19. Using immunoSEQ multiplex PCR, the repertoire was profiled, and TCRdb retains in-frame clones only, with some absent. The sample includes 40,000 to 55,000 clones, 83% of them seen just once. The sequencing input was peripheral blood. The receptors derive from a man aged 40-49 years with acute or convalescent COVID-19.

CDR3 DNA: TGCGCCAGCAGCGGCTCCGGGACAGCCTACAATGAGCAGTTCTTC. Its protein is CASSGSGTAYNEQFF. V and J are TRBV5-1 and TRBJ2-1; the match to TRBD1 covers 7 bases. Germline CDR1 and CDR2: SGHRS and YFSETQ. The V segment lost 4 bases and the J segment 2 bases; nucleotides outside the gene matches: 6. This CDR3 region has 15 residues.

CDR3 nucleotides: TGTGCCAGCAGCCCGACAGGGATATCCTACGAGCAGTACTTC. It yields the protein CASSPTGISYEQYF. The chain carries TRBV14 and TRBJ2-7, with 7 bases identical to TRBD1. Germline V CDR1 and CDR2: SGHDN, FVKESK. V lost 4 bases, J lost 1 base, and 4 bases stayed unmatched. This CDR3 has 14 amino acids.

The V gene is TRBV7-2, the J gene TRBJ2-3; D may be TRBD2 (5 bases). Germline assignment: CDR1 SGHTA and CDR2 FQGNSA. This CDR3 region has 13 residues. V lost 1 base and J 7 bases, leaving 9 bases between the germline ends. CDR3 nucleotides: TGTGCCAGCAGCTTAGTTCCCGGGAATACGCAGTATTTT. Translating it yields CASSLVPGNTQYF.

V is TRBV18 and J is TRBJ1-1, with D uncertain. The CDR3 has 16 residues. The V end lost 0 bases, the J end lost 3 bases, and 14 bases lay between the germline ends. Per the germline V gene, CDR1 is KGHSH and CDR2 is LQKENI. Written as DNA, the CDR3 is TGTGCCAGCTCACCACCTTCTCCGAAGGACTACACTGAAGCTTTCTTT. It specifies CASSPPSPKDYTEAFF.

The chain recombines TRBV5-4 with TRBJ2-7; 9 bases match TRBD2. The germline V gene encodes CDR1 SGHNT and CDR2 YYREEE (reference sequence). After removal of 1 base from V and 3 bases from J, the junction contained 2 bases not matched to a gene. The CDR3 runs to 14 residues. In DNA form, the CDR3 reads TGTGCCAGCAGCTTGAAGACTAGCGGCTACGAGCAGTACTTC. Translation gives CASSLKTSGYEQYF.

V usage is TRBV5-1 and J usage is TRBJ1-1; D is unclear. There are 14 residues in the CDR3. Germline V lookup: CDR1 SGHRS, CDR2 YFSETQ. The V end was cut by 4 bases, the J end by 0 bases, with 10 bases between. This CDR3 is CASSLTEMNTEAFF. In DNA form, the CDR3 reads TGCGCCAGCAGCCTAACGGAGATGAACACTGAAGCTTTCTTT.

V and J are TRBV4-2 and TRBJ2-7; 8 bases are shared with TRBD1. V was pared by 0 bases and J by 4 bases, with 5 bases of the junction left unmatched. Per the germline V gene, CDR1 is LGHNA and CDR2 is YNFKEQ. The CDR3 sequence is 15 residues long. The DNA of the CDR3 is TGTGCCAGCAGCCAAGAGGACAGGGTTGGATACGAGCAGTACTTC. Protein product: CASSQEDRVGYEQYF.

The table lists this clone with a few counts. This chain joins TRBV29-1 and TRBJ2-1; D is uncertain. The CDR3 is made up of 11 amino acids. V dropped 0 bases and J dropped 12 bases, with 9 bases sitting between them. The germline gives CDR1 SQVTM, CDR2 ANQGSEA. DNA of the CDR3: TGCAGCGTTGAAGATAAACGAGGGCAGTTCTTC. Residues: CSVEDKRGQFF.

DNA of the CDR3: TGTGCCAGCAGTTACGTAGGGACATCAAACGTCCTGACTTTC. Protein product: CASSYVGTSNVLTF. The V gene is TRBV19, the J gene TRBJ2-6, with a weak D call TRBD1 (6 bases). From germline, CDR1 is LNHDA and CDR2 SQIVND (reference sequence). V was trimmed by 9 bases and J by 10 bases, leaving 19 bases between them. This CDR3 spans 14 amino acids.

This sequence joins TRBV27 and TRBJ1-2; 9 bases align to TRBD1. This CDR3 comprises 17 residues. With V trimmed by 5 bases and J by 5 bases, 15 bases remained unmatched. CDR1 is MNHEY and CDR2 is SMNVEV in the germline V gene (reference sequence). The CDR3 coding sequence is TGTGCCAGCAGTCCAGAACTAACAGGGGGCCCGAGGTATGGCTACACCTTC. Its translation is CASSPELTGGPRYGYTF.

J is TRBJ2-2 and V is TRBV5-1; D is ambiguous. In germline, CDR1 is SGHRS, CDR2 YFSETQ. Trimming took 0 bases from V and 4 from J, leaving 7 bases between them. The CDR3 runs to 14 residues. Written as DNA, the CDR3 is TGCGCCAGCAGCTTGGGGCAAACCACCGGGGAGCTGTTTTTT. This encodes CASSLGQTTGELFF.

The CDR3 loop is CAWNSGGTGANVLTF. The CDR3 bases are TGTGCCTGGAACAGTGGAGGGACTGGGGCCAACGTCCTGACTTTC. The chain combines TRBV30 with TRBJ2-6, with D perhaps TRBD2 (6 bases). V was trimmed by 4 bases and J by 2 bases, leaving 12 bases between them. The CDR3 covers 15 residues. CDR1 is GTSNPN and CDR2 is SVGIG in the germline V gene (reference sequence).

The chain recombines TRBV7-2 with TRBJ1-1; D is unresolved. The V end lost 1 base, the J end lost 1 base, and 10 bases lay between the germline ends. CDR1 SGHTA and CDR2 FQGNSA come from the germline V gene. CDR3 length: 15 amino acids. The CDR3 DNA is TGTGCCAGCAGCTTAGGTCCAACAGCGAACACTGAAGCTTTCTTT. Amino acids: CASSLGPTANTEAFF.

The genes are TRBV5-8 and TRBJ2-3; D unresolved. The CDR3 has 14 amino acids. V lost 4 bases and J lost 4, with 13 bases in between. Germline CDR1 SGHTS, CDR2 YDEGEE. CDR3 sequence: CASSPRLVSDTQYF. The CDR3 DNA sequence: TGTGCCAGCAGCCCCCGGCTAGTCTCAGATACGCAGTATTTT.

The chain links TRBV6-1 to TRBJ2-7, with 15 bases fitting TRBD2. With 1 base clipped from V and 3 bases from J, the junction kept 4 bases outside the gene matches. In germline, CDR1 is MNHNS, CDR2 SASEGT. This CDR3 comprises 17 residues. CDR3 protein: CASSEGTSGGARYEQYV. The CDR3 nucleotides read TGTGCCAGCAGTGAAGGGACTAGCGGGGGGGCCCGCTACGAGCAGTACGTC.

The chain employs TRBV10-1 and TRBJ1-6; tentative D call: TRBD1 (6 bases). Germline CDR1 WNHNN, CDR2 SYGVQD (reference sequence). With 0 bases removed from V and 10 bases from J, the gap between germline ends came to 13 bases. The CDR3 extends over 15 amino acids. The CDR3 here is CASSESRGGMSPLHF. CDR3 in DNA: TGCGCCAGCAGTGAGTCGAGAGGGGGAATGTCACCCCTCCACTTT.

The chain couples TRBV19 to TRBJ2-3; 13 bases are shared with TRBD2. V lost 8 bases to trimming and J lost 3 bases; unmatched junction nucleotides: 5. Germline CDR1 reads LNHDA; CDR2 reads SQIVND (reference sequence). The CDR3 sequence is 15 residues long. CDR3 residues: CASGLAGVGTDTQYF. CDR3 in DNA: TGTGCCAGTGGACTAGCGGGGGTTGGGACAGATACGCAGTATTTT. Full variable domain (outside the CDR3, taken from reference TRBV19 and TRBJ2-3): DGGITQSPKYLFRKEGQNVTLSCEQNLNHDAMYWYRQDPGQGLRLIYYSQIVNDFQKGDIAEGYSVSREKKESFPLTVTSAQKNPTAFYLCASGLAGVGTDTQYFGPGTRLTVL.

The rearrangement links TRBV5-1 to TRBJ2-5, with TRBD2 matching over 7 bases. V shed 4 bases, J shed 5 bases, and the junction held 11 bases outside the gene matches. The CDR3 sequence is 15 residues long. In germline, CDR1 is SGHRS, CDR2 YFSETQ. In DNA, the CDR3 is TGCGCCAGCAGCCGCGGTGGAGGGAGGGAGGAGACCCAGTACTTC. Encoded protein: CASSRGGGREETQYF.

This clone was seen more than once but under ten times. The gene calls are TRBV28 and TRBJ2-1; 8 bases align to TRBD1. The CDR3 has 15 amino acids. The germline V gene encodes CDR1 MDHEN and CDR2 SYDVKM. With 7 bases clipped from V and 1 base from J, the junction kept 6 bases outside the gene matches. For the CDR3, the DNA is TGTGCCAGCACGCTGACAGGGGAATCCTACAATGAGCAGTTCTTC. Encoded protein: CASTLTGESYNEQFF.

CDR3 bases: TGCGCCAGCAGCCAGGGGGACAACCGACGGGCTGAAGCTTTCTTT. Translating it yields CASSQGDNRRAEAFF. The rearrangement joins TRBV4-1 to TRBJ1-1, with D possibly TRBD1 on 6 matching bases. Germline V gives CDR1 MGHRA, CDR2 YSYEKL. CDR3 length equals 15 residues. V was trimmed by 3 bases and J by 6 bases, leaving 17 bases between them.